The TCR beta chain described here comes from a study of T cell repertoires in cytomegalovirus infection. Study-wide background: The public TCR beta signatures pointed to both CMV infection and matching HLA type.

MiXCR, run by TCRdb on the reads, gives a single entry per CDR3 protein. The sample contains approximately 290,000 distinct CDR3 sequences, roughly 23% of which appear only once. Study outcomes and limitations: CMV carriers having the relevant HLA were flagged by cumulative public TCR beta family frequency. Across the ex vivo response, the dominant clonotypes were HLA-C-restricted CMV-specific TCR beta clonotypes.

Turning to this clonotype: Its antigen is not known. This may stem from a read error, because a much larger clone lies one nucleotide away.

Germline lookup yields CDR1 SNHLY and CDR2 FYNNEI. The V gene end was trimmed by 4 bases and the J gene end by 7 bases; junction bases not matched to a gene: 1. The CDR3 has 13 residues. The sequence was collected from a human donor in good health (CMV status not recorded). Some clones in this sample may be carry-over from other donors' samples. Material: PBMCs. The J gene is TRBJ1-6, the V gene TRBV2; TRBD1 aligns across 7 bases. The CDR3 region is CASSADRNSPLHF. The CDR3 DNA is TGTGCCAGCAGTGCGGACAGGAATTCACCCCTCCACTTT.